These 16 T cell receptor beta chains were all obtained from the same sample, sequenced in a study of OX40 agonist ivuxolimab in advanced cancers. The repertoire was sequenced with immunoSEQ multiplex PCR; TCRdb's copy has only in-frame clones and lacks some. The data hold about 38,000 clones, with approximately 82% observed a single time. Source: CD4+ or CD8+ T cells sorted from blood, taken in a trial of the OX40 agonist ivuxolimab. These TCRs come from an adult with an advanced solid tumor such as melanoma, head and neck, liver or kidney cancer.

The CDR3 nucleotides are TGTGCCAGCTCACCACTTACTAGTTCTAATTACAATGAGCAGTTCTTC. This encodes CASSPLTSSNYNEQFF. This sequence joins TRBV18 and TRBJ2-1, with D perhaps TRBD2 (5 bases). V dropped 1 base and J dropped 4 bases, with 14 bases sitting between them. CDR1 is KGHSH, CDR2 LQKENI, per germline. The CDR3 has 16 residues.

The chain joins TRBV10-3 to TRBJ1-1, with a weak D call TRBD1 (5 bases). V lost 2 bases to trimming and J lost 3 bases, with 13 bases between them. The CDR3 runs to 15 residues. CDR1 ENHRY and CDR2 SYGVKD come from the germline V gene. CDR3 bases: TGTGCCATCAGTGAGCATGGGGAAGGGGACACTGAAGCTTTCTTT. Its protein is CAISEHGEGDTEAFF.

The chain couples TRBV7-2 to TRBJ1-6; D gene unclear. Trimming took off 1 base at V and 4 bases at J, with 14 bases between the two ends. This CDR3 is built from 17 residues. CDR1 is SGHTA, CDR2 FQGNSA, per germline. The CDR3 nucleotides are TGTGCCAGCAGCTTAGGGCGATACGGGTCGTATAATTCACCCCTCCACTTT. This translates into CASSLGRYGSYNSPLHF.

This clone was recorded once. The chain employs TRBV19 and TRBJ2-1, with 12 bases fitting TRBD2. CDR3 length: 21 residues. CDR1 is LNHDA, CDR2 SQIVND, per germline (reference sequence). The V gene end was trimmed by 4 bases and the J gene end by 1 base; junction bases not matched to a gene: 17. DNA of the CDR3: TGTGCCAGTAGTAACTTCAGACAGGGGGCGACTAGCGGGGGATCCTACAATGAGCAGTTCTTC. Its translation: CASSNFRQGATSGGSYNEQFF.

The V gene is TRBV5-1, the J gene TRBJ2-3; tentative D call: TRBD2 (6 bases). This CDR3 spans 15 amino acids. CDR1 is SGHRS, CDR2 YFSETQ, per germline. The V end lost 4 bases, the J end lost 1 base, and 13 bases lay between the germline ends. CDR3 nucleotides: TGCGCCAGCAGCACCGCACTAGCTGGCACAGATACGCAGTATTTT. Protein: CASSTALAGTDTQYF.

The rearrangement joins TRBV6-5 to TRBJ1-1; D might be TRBD1 (5 bases). CDR1 is MNHEY, CDR2 SVGAGI, per germline. V lost 2 bases and J 3 bases, leaving 16 bases between the germline ends. The CDR3 runs to 16 residues. The CDR3 loop reads CASSYAPRGVDTEAFF. CDR3 nucleotides: TGTGCCAGCAGTTACGCTCCTAGGGGTGTTGACACTGAAGCTTTCTTT.

This chain uses TRBV18 with TRBJ2-1, with TRBD2 as a possible D gene (6 bases). V lost 6 bases and J 7 bases, leaving 22 bases between the germline ends. The CDR3 runs to 16 residues. The germline CDR1 and CDR2 sequences are KGHSH and LQKENI. CDR3 residues: CASSLTGGKVRNEQFF. For the CDR3, the DNA is TGTGCCAGCTCGCTTACCGGCGGGAAGGTTAGGAATGAGCAGTTCTTC.

The V and J genes are TRBV19 and TRBJ1-5; possible D gene TRBD1, 5 bases. The CDR3 is made up of 18 amino acids. The germline V gene has CDR1 LNHDA and CDR2 SQIVND (reference sequence). Trimming removed 6 bases at V and 1 base at J, with 22 bases between. The CDR3 DNA follows: TGTGCCAGTAGCCTTCTCGGGGTGGCGTGGGACAGCAATCAGCCCCAGCATTTT. This translates into CASSLLGVAWDSNQPQHF.

The V and J genes are TRBV30 and TRBJ2-7; D ambiguous. V was clipped by 3 bases and J by 2 bases, with 8 bases between them. This CDR3 has 12 amino acids. CDR1 and CDR2 from the germline V gene are GTSNPN and SVGIG (reference sequence). CDR3 sequence: CAWSSSTYEQYF. Here the CDR3 DNA reads TGTGCCTGGAGCTCCAGTACCTACGAGCAGTACTTC.

A few counts support this clone. V usage is TRBV29-1 and J usage is TRBJ2-3; TRBD1 agrees at 7 bases. The CDR3 sequence is 14 residues long. Looked up from germline, CDR1 is SQVTM and CDR2 is ANQGSEA. Germline trimming cut 6 bases from V and 2 bases from J; bases unmatched to any gene: 8. CDR3 protein: CSVQGVWVTDTQYF. CDR3 coding DNA: TGCAGCGTCCAGGGGGTTTGGGTCACAGATACGCAGTATTTT.

The chain carries TRBV5-5 and TRBJ2-1; D is undetermined. The germline V and J ends were trimmed by 1 base and 5 bases, with 10 bases remaining between them. The CDR3 runs 14 residues. Germline CDR1 SGHKS, CDR2 YYEKEE (reference sequence). CDR3 protein: CASSLQWADNEQFF. The DNA for the CDR3 is TGTGCCAGCAGCTTGCAGTGGGCCGACAATGAGCAGTTCTTC.

The V gene is TRBV2, the J gene TRBJ2-5; a weak D match, TRBD2 (6 bases). Trimming removed 6 bases from V and 5 bases from J, with 13 bases in between. This CDR3 is 13 amino acids long. The V gene's germline CDR1 is SNHLY and CDR2 FYNNEI. The CDR3 sequence: CASSPGSMETQYF. The CDR3 coding sequence is TGTGCCAGCAGCCCCGGGAGTATGGAGACCCAGTACTTC.

The chain carries TRBV11-1 and TRBJ1-1; tentatively, D is TRBD1 (5 bases). V was shortened by 3 bases and J by 12 bases, with 17 bases between the two germline ends. The CDR3 has 13 residues. The germline V gene encodes CDR1 SGHAT and CDR2 FQDESV (reference sequence). The CDR3 is CASSLQGIGSTFF. The DNA of the CDR3 is TGTGCCAGCAGCTTGCAGGGTATAGGATCGACTTTCTTT. Drawing the rest from reference TRBV11-1 and TRBJ1-1, the complete variable domain is EAEVAQSPRYKITEKSQAVAFWCDPISGHATLYWYRQILGQGPELLVQFQDESVVDDSQLPKDRFSAERLKGVDSTLKIQPAELGDSAMYLCASSLQGIGSTFFGQGTRLTVV.

V gene TRBV11-2 combines with J gene TRBJ2-2; D is perhaps TRBD1 (5 bases). The V gene's germline CDR1 is SGHAT and CDR2 FQNNGV. Trimming removed 5 bases from V and 0 bases from J, with 10 bases in between. This CDR3 contains 15 residues. The CDR3 here is CASSRRGANTGELFF. The DNA for the CDR3 is TGTGCCAGCAGCCGAAGGGGTGCGAACACCGGGGAGCTGTTTTTT.

This chain connects TRBV2 to TRBJ2-5, with D perhaps matching TRBD2 (6 bases). The CDR3 loop spans 11 amino acids. In germline, CDR1 is SNHLY, CDR2 FYNNEI. V was cut by 8 bases and J by 2 bases, with 6 bases left in between. CDR3 bases: TGTGCCAGCCGGGGGCAAGAGACCCAGTACTTC. This translates into CASRGQETQYF. The full variable domain, completed using reference TRBV2 and TRBJ2-5, is EPEVTQTPSHQVTQMGQEVILRCVPISNHLYFYWYRQILGQKVEFLVSFYNNEISEKSEIFDDQFSVERPDGSNFTLKIRSTKLEDSAMYFCASRGQETQYFGPGTRLLVL.

The chain joins TRBV15 to TRBJ2-3; possible D gene TRBD2, 6 bases. The CDR3 runs to 14 residues. V gave up 5 bases and J gave up 2 bases, with 11 bases separating them. Germline V lookup: CDR1 LNHNV, CDR2 YYDKDF (reference sequence). The CDR3 loop is CATSPTGLTDTQYF. Written as DNA, the CDR3 is TGTGCCACCAGCCCCACGGGACTCACAGATACGCAGTATTTT.